This T cell receptor beta chain was recorded in a study of cytomegalovirus exposure and HLA in healthy donors. The CDR3 contains 15 residues. V was pared by 8 bases and J by 4 bases, with 20 bases between. CDR1 and CDR2 (germline): SGHAT, FQNNGV. Points on this clone: Antigen unknown.

Regarding the study as a whole: The study found most TCR sequences rare, yet found some public TCRs in many donors.

Measured with immunoSEQ multiplex PCR; TCRdb has only the in-frame clones, and not every one. The data hold about 130,000 clones, with roughly 95% observed a single time. These donors were members of the roughly 110-subject validation cohort, a group separate from the approximately 700-subject first cohort. This clonotype originated in a young man in good health and CMV-seronegative. The chain carries TRBV11-2 and TRBJ2-5; TRBD2 might be the D (5 bases). The sample comprised PBMCs. The CDR3 nucleotides read TGTGCCAGCGACCCGTCGGGAACCGGGCTAGAGACCCAGTACTTC. Protein sequence: CASDPSGTGLETQYF.